The source of this TCR beta chain is a study of T-cell memory formation after mild COVID-19. Regarding the study as a whole: The study found balanced CD4/CD8 in clones contracting day 15 to 85 and a CD4+ lean in later expanders.

The CDR3 is made up of 15 amino acids. With V trimmed by 4 bases and J by 3 bases, 5 bases remained unmatched. The germline V gene encodes CDR1 KGHDR and CDR2 SFDVKD. This clonotype showed up just a few times. The antigen is unknown. TCRdb used MiXCR to reprocess the 5' RACE reads, holding one entry per CDR3 protein. This table holds tens of thousands of distinct CDR3 sequences, about 23% found once. The TCR was taken from a man between 18 and 35 years old who had mild COVID-19 (a few samples of this study predate the infection). Cell type and time point are not known. V is TRBV24-1 and J is TRBJ2-5; 9 nucleotides match TRBD1. The specimen was PBMCs or a T cell subset sorted from them (not recorded which). The chain's CDR3 is CATSDLRTGEETQYF. DNA of the CDR3: TGTGCCACCAGTGACCTAAGGACAGGGGAAGAGACCCAGTACTTC.